This is a list of T cell receptor beta chains from one sample in a study of OX40 agonist ivuxolimab in advanced cancers. Clones were sequenced by immunoSEQ multiplex PCR, and TCRdb holds only the in-frame ones, with some missing. The table records approximately 62,000 clones, over 75% of them present only once. Sequencing used CD4+ or CD8+ T cells sorted from blood, obtained in a trial of the OX40 agonist ivuxolimab. The receptor set was obtained from an adult with an advanced solid tumor such as melanoma, head and neck, liver or kidney cancer. CDR3s leave out the opening cysteine and the closing phenylalanine or tryptophan. D genes are given only for firm matches. The size field is filled for only some rows; it gives once, few, many or a size class.

v_call | clone_size | d_call | cdr3_aa
TRBV7-2 | few | - | ASSYGRVAYEQY
TRBV7-6 | - | TRBD1 | ASSRRTGGYEQY
TRBV28 | - | - | ASSLRGFMAPLH
TRBV19 | - | - | ASTRGGNNSPLH
TRBV6-5 | - | TRBD1 | ASSSGQGNEKLF
TRBV6-5 | once | - | ASKFHQPTTEAF
TRBV21-1 | - | - | ASSKRGSDGYT
TRBV28 | - | - | ATKTPGRTEAF
TRBV19 | - | - | ASSIGRDYGYT
TRBV14 | - | - | ASSQLANPVYEQY
TRBV29-1 | - | - | SAAPPGNTEAF
TRBV25-1 | - | - | ASSERGQGNQPQH
TRBV5-1 | - | - | ASSSQGSNGNTIY
TRBV7-6 | - | - | ASSLNAEIPYNEQF
TRBV4-1 | - | - | ASSQEQGSNTDTQY
TRBV7-9 | - | TRBD1 | ASSFEGTGASVT
TRBV5-6 | once | TRBD1 | ASSLGDRVGEQY
TRBV30 | - | TRBD1 | AWSSGTGWGKETQY
TRBV29-1 | - | TRBD1 | SVIRDSYEQY
TRBV7-2 | - | TRBD1 | ASSLDRGNEQF
TRBV4-3 | - | - | ASSQEIRTVNQPQH
TRBV9 | - | - | ASSVSPSSYEQY
TRBV11-2 | - | - | ASSLDSIGRSLEQY
TRBV19 | few | TRBD1 | ASLGQGRTDTQY
TRBV11-3 | - | TRBD1 | ASSFGTANEQY
TRBV7-9 | once | - | ASSLGGSAGELF
TRBV9 | - | - | ASSVGELAGTDTQY
TRBV9 | once | TRBD1 | ASSVLTGLQQF
TRBV7-9 | - | TRBD1 | ASSLEGQGGSSPLH
TRBV6-5 | - | - | ASSVKINQPQH
TRBV4-3 | - | - | ASSQDVQGTYGYT
TRBV5-1 | - | - | ASSYQGAGTSQY
TRBV18 | - | - | ASSAGQGRLVEAF
TRBV11-2 | - | TRBD2 | ASSLSRGGSHNEQF
TRBV28 | - | - | ASSPGHLQETQY
TRBV18 | - | - | ASSSIGVNEQF
TRBV4-2 | - | - | ASSQDWVTGSGNNSPLH
TRBV2 | - | - | ASSEAGQGYEQY
TRBV6-1 | - | - | ASGNGYEQY
TRBV7-8 | - | - | ASSRMTEKNEQF
TRBV7-2 | - | - | ASSSTSSVTGPYEQY
TRBV9 | few | TRBD2 | ASSVAGLGGVGEQF
TRBV28 | - | TRBD1 | ASRRDRVRNQPQH
TRBV6-5 | - | - | ASRADSTDTQY
TRBV6-5 | once | - | ASSKDSNQPQH
TRBV5-1 | - | - | ASSLGGADNQPQH
TRBV6-5 | once | - | ASTPPGATEAF
TRBV27 | once | - | ASTLGPSWRSTDTQY
TRBV18 | - | TRBD1 | ASSPQQGSGNTIY